This T cell receptor (beta chain) originates from a study of blood T cell repertoires in COVID-19 (dated by TCRdb to the early 2020s). General notes on the study: The collaborator samples originated in the United States, Italy and Spain and spanned the acute and convalescent phases of COVID-19. Sample metadata almost always included a de-identified subject ID, COVID-19 status, age in years and sex. HLA class I and class II types, where available, came from metadata supplied by the sample provider rather than from assay-based typing. The samples were drawn from the first 160 participants of the ongoing ImmuneRACE study and from over a thousand subjects provided by 6 global collaborators. The material from the prospective study consisted of cDNA or gDNA derived from T cells, B-cell-depleted T cells, or PBMCs. Subjects who had been exposed to COVID-19, were actively infected with it, or had recovered from it provided the deeply sampled blood TCRbeta repertoires that made up the dataset. A freely available public database, intended as a resource for researchers studying the immune response to SARS-CoV-2, is where the repertoires were released.

This clone was detected only once. What antigen it recognizes has not been identified. Base qualities are not provided; no much larger clone lies one nucleotide away. Another Seattle source contributed samples from volunteer blood donors who had recovered from COVID-19. The collaborating institutions used their own protocols to collect whole blood in K2EDTA tubes. Collaborator samples were shipped for TCRbeta analysis as frozen whole blood, isolated PBMCs, or DNA extracted from either sample type. General study outcomes and caveats: How much clinical and demographic metadata was included differed by source and by participant, and the metadata was provided uncurated.

The immunoSEQ Assay, a bias-controlled multiplex PCR, was used to amplify TCRbeta CDR3 regions from genomic DNA. The source study handled its data this way. The number of nucleated cells in each sample was estimated from the amplification of reference gene primers within the assay. To quantify the absolute abundance of each unique TCRbeta CDR3 rearrangement, sequence reads were collapsed and filtered. For each sample, productive Simpson clonality was calculated as the square root of Simpson's diversity index over productive rearrangements. TCRdb's version of the immuneACCESS table is confined to in-frame rearrangements and falls short of the full clone set. An unresolved V gene accounts for under half of the shortfall where checked; the remainder is of unknown origin. For V, J and clone size, that table is used; D and trimming come from the DNA. The sample contains under 300,000 clones, more than 75% of them found a single time. The biggest ten clones account for 0.99% of the sample.

This TCR came from a woman between 40 and 55 years old who had recovered from COVID-19. The sample comprised peripheral blood.

CDR3 reads: CASSLGSGRGYNEQFF. The DNA reads as follows: TGTGCCAGCAGCTTAGGGAGTGGGAGGGGCTACAATGAGCAGTTCTTC. The chain joins TRBV7-2 to TRBJ2-1, and 7 junction bases match TRBD2. The CDR1 and CDR2 encoded by the germline V gene are SGHTA and FQGNSA. Germline trimming amounts to 1 base on V and 3 bases on J, with 6 as the count of junction bases outside the gene matches. Measured from the cysteine to the phenylalanine, the CDR3 is 16 residues long. The kept DNA is CDR3 alone, 48 bases in frame from the first base.